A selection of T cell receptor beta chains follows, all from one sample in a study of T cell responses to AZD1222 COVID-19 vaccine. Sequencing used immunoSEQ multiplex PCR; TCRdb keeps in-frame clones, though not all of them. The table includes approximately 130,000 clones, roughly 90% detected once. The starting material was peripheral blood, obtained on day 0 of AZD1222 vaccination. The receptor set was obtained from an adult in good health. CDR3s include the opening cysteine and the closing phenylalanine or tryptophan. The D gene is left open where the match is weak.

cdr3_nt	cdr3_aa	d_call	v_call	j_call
TGTGCCAGCAGTGCCTCTTTTCCCGGACTGCGACTCGGAAACACCATATATTTT	CASSASFPGLRLGNTIYF	NA	TRBV6-1	TRBJ1-3
TGTGCCACCAGTCGTACTGGGACTAAAGAGACCCAGTACTTC	CATSRTGTKETQYF	TRBD2	TRBV24-1	TRBJ2-5
TGTGCCAGCAGTTACGGGACAGGGAGTAGTTCACCCCTCCACTTT	CASSYGTGSSSPLHF	TRBD1	TRBV6-6	TRBJ1-6
TGTGCCAGCAGCGACGGGACAGGGTCTTGGTCTGGGGCCAACGTCCTGACTTTC	CASSDGTGSWSGANVLTF	TRBD1	TRBV5-4	TRBJ2-6
TGTGCCAGCAGTGGGCAGGGTTGGAATGAAAAACTGTTTTTT	CASSGQGWNEKLFF	NA	TRBV28	TRBJ1-4
TGTGCCAGTTATAGGGGCCGGGGACAGAGAGCTAACTATGGCTACACCTTC	CASYRGRGQRANYGYTF	TRBD1	TRBV19	TRBJ1-2
TGTGCCAGCGGTGATACCTACGAGCAGTACTTC	CASGDTYEQYF	NA	TRBV2	TRBJ2-7
TGTGCCAGCAGCCAACGGACAGGGTTGGACACTGAAGCTTTCTTT	CASSQRTGLDTEAFF	TRBD1	TRBV4-2	TRBJ1-1
TGTGCCAGCAGCCATCTTCCCCATCCCTACGAGCAGTACTTC	CASSHLPHPYEQYF	NA	TRBV14	TRBJ2-7
TGTGCCAGCAGTTCGGTCCCGGGACAGGGAAACACTGAAGCTTTCTTT	CASSSVPGQGNTEAFF	TRBD1	TRBV28	TRBJ1-1
TGTGCCAGCAGCTTACGCCTCGGATTCGGGGAGCTGTTTTTT	CASSLRLGFGELFF	NA	TRBV7-2	TRBJ2-2
TGTGCCAGTAGTATAGATGGGAGGGGGAACACTGAAGCTTTCTTT	CASSIDGRGNTEAFF	NA	TRBV19	TRBJ1-1
TGTGCCAGCACCGCAGCGGGAGGGCCAGAGACCCAGTACTTC	CASTAAGGPETQYF	TRBD2	TRBV6-5	TRBJ2-5
TGTGCCAGCAGCCCACAGCGGGCCTCCTACGAGCAGTACTTC	CASSPQRASYEQYF	NA	TRBV3-1/TRBV3-2	TRBJ2-7
TGTGCCAGCAGCTTAGTTAGATCGGGACAGGGTATCACCGGGGAGCTGTTTTTT	CASSLVRSGQGITGELFF	TRBD1	TRBV7-8	TRBJ2-2
TGTGCCAGCAGAGTGGCCGGGGGGCTAGCCAAAAACATTCAGTACTTC	CASRVAGGLAKNIQYF	NA	TRBV28	TRBJ2-4